These T cell receptor beta chains were read from a single sample in a study of T cells in Graves' hyperthyroidism and ophthalmopathy. TCRdb processed the multiplex PCR reads anew with MiXCR; each CDR3 protein has one entry. The data show around 250,000 distinct CDR3 sequences, roughly 15% seen once. Sequencing input: blood. These receptors all come from a woman aged 40 to 49 with Graves' hyperthyroidism that later progressed to Graves' ophthalmopathy. The CDR3 runs from the conserved cysteine through the conserved F or W. D genes are given only for firm matches. Clone size is shown for a subset of rows, as once, few, many or a class of expanded clone.

>TRBV5-6|NA|many|TRBJ1-1
TGTGCCAGCAGCCGAGGAACAGGACAAGCTTTCTTT
CASSRGTGQAFF
>TRBV4-1|NA|many|TRBJ2-7
TGCGCCAGCAGCCAAAGTCGAGGGAGCAACGAGCAGTACTTC
CASSQSRGSNEQYF
>TRBV7-6|NA|NA|TRBJ1-5
TGTGCCAGCAGCTTAACCTTAGCGGGAGAAGGCAATCAGCCCCAGCATTTT
CASSLTLAGEGNQPQHF
>TRBV11-2|TRBD2|NA|TRBJ2-1
TGTGCCAGCAGCATTTGGACTAGCGGGAGCCTGGGTGAGCAGTTCTTC
CASSIWTSGSLGEQFF
>TRBV20-1|NA|few|TRBJ2-6
TGCAGTGCTCGACCTCTTGGCAGCACCCCCGCTGGGGCCAACGTCCTGACTTTC
CSARPLGSTPAGANVLTF
>TRBV20-1|NA|many|TRBJ1-5
TGCAGTGCTAGAGAGAATACGCAGGCCCAGCATTTT
CSARENTQAQHF
>TRBV19|TRBD1|many|TRBJ1-1
TGTGCCACCGGCCAGGGGGCCACTGAAGCTTTCTTT
CATGQGATEAFF
>TRBV4-1|NA|NA|TRBJ2-1
TGCGCCAGCAGCCAAGGGATGTGGAGCTCCTACAATGAGCAGTTCTTC
CASSQGMWSSYNEQFF
>TRBV28|NA|NA|TRBJ1-1
TGTGCCAGCTCAGCCACAGGGCCGGACACTGAAGCTTTCTTT
CASSATGPDTEAFF
>TRBV4-1|NA|NA|TRBJ2-2
TGCGCCAGCAGCACGTATGGGACCGGGGAGCTGTTTTTT
CASSTYGTGELFF
>TRBV6-1|NA|many|TRBJ2-2
TGTGCCAGCAGGCCGGGGGGCGGGAGGAACACCGGGGAGCTGTTTTTT
CASRPGGGRNTGELFF
>TRBV19|TRBD2|NA|TRBJ2-4
TGTGCCAGTAGTATAGTAGCGGGAGCCAAAAACATTCAGTACTTC
CASSIVAGAKNIQYF
>TRBV10-2|NA|many|TRBJ1-5
TGCGCCAGCAGCCCCCGGCGGGACGTTCAGCCCCAGCATTTT
CASSPRRDVQPQHF
>TRBV6-6|NA|many|TRBJ2-1
TGTGCCAGCAGTTACGAGCGGCCGAGTAGCGGCAATGAGCAGTTCTTC
CASSYERPSSGNEQFF
>TRBV4-1|NA|NA|TRBJ2-5
TGCGCCAGCAGTGTGACAGGCCCGGGGCAAGAGACCCAGTACTTC
CASSVTGPGQETQYF
>TRBV5-5|NA|NA|TRBJ2-7
TGTGCCAGCAGACCGACCCCCGGGATCTCCTACGAGCAGTACTTC
CASRPTPGISYEQYF
>TRBV7-8|TRBD1|NA|TRBJ1-6
TGTGCCAGCAGCTTAGCCGGGACAGGACCAAATTCACCCCTCCACTTT
CASSLAGTGPNSPLHF
>TRBV5-1|NA|few|TRBJ2-1
TGCGCCAGCAGCTTCACGGGGGAGCAGTTCTTC
CASSFTGEQFF
>TRBV11-2|NA|many|TRBJ2-2
TGTGCCAGCAGCTTAGGCGGTTCCGGGGATCACGGGGAGCTGTTTTTT
CASSLGGSGDHGELFF
>TRBV10-3|TRBD1|many|TRBJ1-3
TGTGCCATCAGTGAGCAAGGGGGCGGAAACACCATATATTTT
CAISEQGGGNTIYF
>TRBV30|TRBD1|many|TRBJ1-1
TGTGCCTGGAACAGGGGGAGTAACACTGAAGCTGTCTTT
CAWNRGSNTEAVF
>TRBV5-1|NA|many|TRBJ2-7
TGCGCCAGCAGCTTGGACGCCCCCCGAGTCGAGCAGTACTTC
CASSLDAPRVEQYF
>TRBV7-9|TRBD2|many|TRBJ2-3
TGTGCCAGCAGCTTAGACCGATTTGCTAGCGGCAGCACAGATACGCAGTATTTT
CASSLDRFASGSTDTQYF
>TRBV10-3|TRBD2|many|TRBJ2-3
TGTGCCACCCAACCGGCTCGCAGACTAGCAGGAAAGCGAGGGGATAGCACAGATACGCAGTATTTT
CATQPARRLAGKRGDSTDTQYF
>TRBV6-1|NA|many|TRBJ1-5
TGTGCCAGCAGGGTCTCCGGCAATCAGCCCCAGCATTTT
CASRVSGNQPQHF
>TRBV30|NA|many|TRBJ1-1
TGTGCCTGGGAGGTGGGGGACGGCACTGAAGCTTTCTTT
CAWEVGDGTEAFF
>TRBV2|NA|many|TRBJ1-5
TGTGCCAGCCTGGGACGGCAGACCAATCAGCCCCAGCATTTT
CASLGRQTNQPQHF
>TRBV2|NA|NA|TRBJ2-5
TGTGCCAGCAGTGAATCCGTCGGATCCCAAGAGACCCAGTACTTC
CASSESVGSQETQYF